This TCR beta chain comes out of a study of cytomegalovirus exposure and HLA in healthy donors. The V gene end was trimmed by 6 bases and the J gene end by 0 bases; junction bases not matched to a gene: 7. CDR1 and CDR2 (germline): MNHNS, SASEGT. The CDR3 runs 15 residues. This clone has more than one count but fewer than ten. The PCR made use of 60 Vbeta and 13 Jbeta primers. Produced via immunoSEQ multiplex PCR; TCRdb's table is partial and in-frame only. The table lists about 98,000 clones, 63% of them singletons, with approximately 4.3% in the top ten. The TCR originated in a human donor in good health. This chain connects TRBV6-1 to TRBJ2-7; 8 nucleotides match TRBD1. The sequenced sample was PBMCs. The CDR3 DNA sequence: TGTGCCAGCAGACCCAGACAGGGGAGCTCCTACGAGCAGTACTTC. Translated, it gives CASRPRQGSSYEQYF.